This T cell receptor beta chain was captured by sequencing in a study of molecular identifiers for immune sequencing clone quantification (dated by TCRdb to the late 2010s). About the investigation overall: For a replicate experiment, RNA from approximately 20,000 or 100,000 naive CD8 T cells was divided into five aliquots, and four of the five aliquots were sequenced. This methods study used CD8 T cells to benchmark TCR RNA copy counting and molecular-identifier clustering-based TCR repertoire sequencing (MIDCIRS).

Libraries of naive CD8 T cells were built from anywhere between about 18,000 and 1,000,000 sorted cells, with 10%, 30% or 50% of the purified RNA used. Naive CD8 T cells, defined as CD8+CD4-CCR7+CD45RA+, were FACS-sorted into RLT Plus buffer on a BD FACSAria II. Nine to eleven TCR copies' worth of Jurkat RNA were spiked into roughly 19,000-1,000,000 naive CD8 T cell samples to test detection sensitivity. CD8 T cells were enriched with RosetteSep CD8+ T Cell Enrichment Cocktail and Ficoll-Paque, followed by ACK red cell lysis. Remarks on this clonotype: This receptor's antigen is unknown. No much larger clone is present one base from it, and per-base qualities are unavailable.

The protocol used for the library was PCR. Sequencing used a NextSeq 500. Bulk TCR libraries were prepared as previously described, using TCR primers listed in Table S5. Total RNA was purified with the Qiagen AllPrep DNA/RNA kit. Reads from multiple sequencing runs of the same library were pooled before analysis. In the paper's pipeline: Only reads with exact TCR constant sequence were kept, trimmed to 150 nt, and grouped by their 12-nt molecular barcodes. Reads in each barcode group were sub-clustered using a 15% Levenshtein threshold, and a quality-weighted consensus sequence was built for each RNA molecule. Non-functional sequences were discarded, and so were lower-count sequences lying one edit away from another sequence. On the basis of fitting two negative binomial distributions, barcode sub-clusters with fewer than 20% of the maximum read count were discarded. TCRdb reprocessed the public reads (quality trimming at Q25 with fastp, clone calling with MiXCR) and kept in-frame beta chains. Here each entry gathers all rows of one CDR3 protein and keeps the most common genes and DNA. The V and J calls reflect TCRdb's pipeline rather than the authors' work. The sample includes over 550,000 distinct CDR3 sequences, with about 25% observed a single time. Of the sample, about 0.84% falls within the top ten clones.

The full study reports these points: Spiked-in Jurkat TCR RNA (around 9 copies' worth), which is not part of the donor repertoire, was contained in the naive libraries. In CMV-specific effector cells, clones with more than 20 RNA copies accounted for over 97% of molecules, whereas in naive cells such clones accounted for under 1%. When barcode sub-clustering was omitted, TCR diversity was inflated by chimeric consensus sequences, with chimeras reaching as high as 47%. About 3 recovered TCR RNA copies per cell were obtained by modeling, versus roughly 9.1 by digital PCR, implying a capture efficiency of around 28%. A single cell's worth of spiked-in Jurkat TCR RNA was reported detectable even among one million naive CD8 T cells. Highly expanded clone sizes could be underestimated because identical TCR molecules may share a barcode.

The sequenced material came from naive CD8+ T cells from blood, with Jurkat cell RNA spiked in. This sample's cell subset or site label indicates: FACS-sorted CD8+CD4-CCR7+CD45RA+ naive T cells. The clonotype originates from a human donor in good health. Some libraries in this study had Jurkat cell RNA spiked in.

The CDR3 region reads CASSPSGGGAGEAFF. The DNA is as follows: TGCGCCAGCAGCCCCTCGGGGGGCGGCGCAGGTGAAGCTTTCTTT. This receptor chain uses TRBV4-3 and TRBJ1-1; possibly the D gene is TRBD1, per 6 matching bases. The V end loses 4 bases and the J end loses 7 bases, and a stretch of 19 bases separates them. CDR1 and CDR2, per the germline V gene, are LGHNA and YSLEER. Including the terminal cysteine and phenylalanine, the CDR3 comprises 15 residues. The retained sequence is limited to the CDR3, 45 bases, with the frame set at the first base.